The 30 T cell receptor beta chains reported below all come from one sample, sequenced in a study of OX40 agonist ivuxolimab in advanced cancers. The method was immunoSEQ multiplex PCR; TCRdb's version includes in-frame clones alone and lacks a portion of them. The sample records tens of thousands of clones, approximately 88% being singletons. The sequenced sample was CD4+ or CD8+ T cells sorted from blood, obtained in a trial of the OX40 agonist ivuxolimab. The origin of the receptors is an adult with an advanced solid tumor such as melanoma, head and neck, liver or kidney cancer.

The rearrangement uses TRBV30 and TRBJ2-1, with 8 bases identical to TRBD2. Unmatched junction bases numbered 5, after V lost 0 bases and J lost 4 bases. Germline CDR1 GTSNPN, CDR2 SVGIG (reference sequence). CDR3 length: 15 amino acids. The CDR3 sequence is CAWSVDGGGYNEQFF. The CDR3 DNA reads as TGTGCCTGGAGTGTAGACGGGGGGGGATACAATGAGCAGTTCTTC.

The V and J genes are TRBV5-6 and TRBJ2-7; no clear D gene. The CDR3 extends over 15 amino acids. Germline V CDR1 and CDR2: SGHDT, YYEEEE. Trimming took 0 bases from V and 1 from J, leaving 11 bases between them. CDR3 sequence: CASSLGVSTSYEQYV. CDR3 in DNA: TGTGCCAGCAGCTTGGGGGTGAGTACTTCCTACGAGCAGTACGTC.

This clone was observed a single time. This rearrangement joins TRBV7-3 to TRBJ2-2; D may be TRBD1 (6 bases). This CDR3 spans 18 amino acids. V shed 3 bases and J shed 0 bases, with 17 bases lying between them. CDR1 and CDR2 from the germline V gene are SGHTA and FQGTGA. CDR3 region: CASSFLIRGYPNTGELFF. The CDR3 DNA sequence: TGTGCCAGCAGCTTCCTTATCAGGGGTTACCCGAACACCGGGGAGCTGTTTTTT.

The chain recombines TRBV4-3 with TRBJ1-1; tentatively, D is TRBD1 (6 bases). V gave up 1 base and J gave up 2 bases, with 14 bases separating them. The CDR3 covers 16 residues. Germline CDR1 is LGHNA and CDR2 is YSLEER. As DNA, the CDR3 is TGCGCCAGCAGCCAAGCAACCGGGACACCAAACACTGAAGCTTTCTTT. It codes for CASSQATGTPNTEAFF.

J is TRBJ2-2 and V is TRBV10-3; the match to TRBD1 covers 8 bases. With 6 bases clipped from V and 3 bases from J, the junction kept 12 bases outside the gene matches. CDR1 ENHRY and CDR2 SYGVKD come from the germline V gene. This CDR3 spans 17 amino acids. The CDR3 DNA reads TGTGCCATCAGCGAAGATCCCGGGACAGGACACACCGGGGAGCTGTTTTTT. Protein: CAISEDPGTGHTGELFF.

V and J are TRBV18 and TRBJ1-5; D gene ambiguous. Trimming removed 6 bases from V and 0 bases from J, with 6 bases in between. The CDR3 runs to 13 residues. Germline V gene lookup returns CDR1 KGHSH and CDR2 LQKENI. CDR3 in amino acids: CASSSNSNQPQHF. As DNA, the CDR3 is TGTGCCAGCTCTTCTAATAGCAATCAGCCCCAGCATTTT.

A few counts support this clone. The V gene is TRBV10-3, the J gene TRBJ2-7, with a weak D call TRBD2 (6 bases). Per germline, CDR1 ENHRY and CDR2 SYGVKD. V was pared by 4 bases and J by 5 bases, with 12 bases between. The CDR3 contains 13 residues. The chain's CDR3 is CAISVEGGNEQYV. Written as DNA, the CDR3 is TGTGCCATCAGTGTCGAGGGCGGGAACGAGCAGTACGTC.

The CDR3 bases are TGTGCCAGCAGGATTCGGGACGGTAATTCACCCCTCCACTTT. Its protein is CASRIRDGNSPLHF. The chain is built from TRBV2 and TRBJ1-6; weak D call: TRBD1 (5 bases). The CDR3 is made up of 14 amino acids. The ends were cut back, 6 bases at V and 6 bases at J, with 12 bases in the middle. The germline V gene has CDR1 SNHLY and CDR2 FYNNEI.

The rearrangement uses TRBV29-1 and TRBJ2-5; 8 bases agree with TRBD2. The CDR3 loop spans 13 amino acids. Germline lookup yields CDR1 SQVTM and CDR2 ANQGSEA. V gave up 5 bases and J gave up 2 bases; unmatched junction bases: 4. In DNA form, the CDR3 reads TGCAGCGTTCGTAGCGGGAAGCAAGAGACCCAGTACTTC. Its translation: CSVRSGKQETQYF.

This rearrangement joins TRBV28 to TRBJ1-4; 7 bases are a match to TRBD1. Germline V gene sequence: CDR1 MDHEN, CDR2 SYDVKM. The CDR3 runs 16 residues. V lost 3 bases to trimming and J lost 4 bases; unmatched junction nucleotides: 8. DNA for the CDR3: TGTGCCAGCAGTTTGACAGGGTATGGTGGTAATGAAAAACTGTTTTTT. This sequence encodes CASSLTGYGGNEKLFF.

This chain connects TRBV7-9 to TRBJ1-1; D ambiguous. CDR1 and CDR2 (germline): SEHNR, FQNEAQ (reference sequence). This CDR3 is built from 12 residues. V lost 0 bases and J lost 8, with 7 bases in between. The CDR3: CASSLAQREAFF. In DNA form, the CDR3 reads TGTGCCAGCAGCTTAGCGCAGCGGGAAGCTTTCTTT.

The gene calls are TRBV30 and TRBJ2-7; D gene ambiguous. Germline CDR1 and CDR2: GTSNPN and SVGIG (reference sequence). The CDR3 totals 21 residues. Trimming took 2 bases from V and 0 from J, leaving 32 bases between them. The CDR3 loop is CAWSLFSRTQISPDRSYEQYF. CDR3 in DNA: TGTGCCTGGAGTCTCTTCTCCAGGACCCAGATTTCCCCGGATCGCTCCTACGAGCAGTACTTC.

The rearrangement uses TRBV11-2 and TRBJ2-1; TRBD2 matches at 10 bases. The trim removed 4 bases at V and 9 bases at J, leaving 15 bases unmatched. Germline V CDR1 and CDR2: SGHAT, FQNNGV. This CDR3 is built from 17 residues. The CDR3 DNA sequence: TGTGCCAGCAGCTCCCGGACTAGCGGCCAGGGGTGGGGTGAGCAGTTCTTC. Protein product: CASSSRTSGQGWGEQFF. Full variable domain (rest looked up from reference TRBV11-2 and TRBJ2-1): EAGVAQSPRYKIIEKRQSVAFWCNPISGHATLYWYQQILGQGPKLLIQFQNNGVVDDSQLPKDRFSAERLKGVDSTLKIQPAKLEDSAVYLCASSSRTSGQGWGEQFFGPGTRLTVL.

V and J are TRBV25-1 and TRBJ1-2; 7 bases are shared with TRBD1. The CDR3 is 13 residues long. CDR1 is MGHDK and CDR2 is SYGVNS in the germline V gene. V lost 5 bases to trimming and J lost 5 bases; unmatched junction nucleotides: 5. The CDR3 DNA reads TGTGCCAGCAGTCCGGGACAGCTTTATGGCTACACCTTC. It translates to CASSPGQLYGYTF.

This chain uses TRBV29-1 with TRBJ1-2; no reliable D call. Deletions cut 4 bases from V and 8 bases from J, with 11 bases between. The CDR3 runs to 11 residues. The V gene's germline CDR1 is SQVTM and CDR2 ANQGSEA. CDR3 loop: CSVVVGMGYTF. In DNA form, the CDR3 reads TGCAGCGTTGTGGTGGGAATGGGCTACACCTTC.

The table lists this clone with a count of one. CDR3 DNA sequence: TGTGCCAGCAGCTCAACCCGGGCGGGAGTCGGTGGCGAGCAGTACTTC. This codes for CASSSTRAGVGGEQYF. The gene calls are TRBV5-4 and TRBJ2-7; 7 nucleotides match TRBD2. The CDR3 covers 16 residues. The junction had 15 bases not matched to a gene; V was cut back by 3 bases and J by 6 bases. Germline CDR1 reads SGHNT; CDR2 reads YYREEE (reference sequence).

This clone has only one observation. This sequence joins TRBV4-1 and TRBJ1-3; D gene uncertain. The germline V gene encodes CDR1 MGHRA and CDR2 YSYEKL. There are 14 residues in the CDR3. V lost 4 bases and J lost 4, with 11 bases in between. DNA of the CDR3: TGCGCCAGCAGCCTGAGAGACGCGGGAAACACCATATATTTT. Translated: CASSLRDAGNTIYF.

CDR3 residues: CASSPRVGPGGEQYF. DNA of the CDR3: TGTGCCAGCAGTCCACGGGTCGGGCCGGGGGGCGAGCAGTACTTC. This rearrangement joins TRBV6-5 to TRBJ2-7; 7 bases fit TRBD2. Germline assignment: CDR1 MNHEY and CDR2 SVGAGI. The V gene end was trimmed by 5 bases and the J gene end by 6 bases; junction bases not matched to a gene: 13. The CDR3 is 15 residues long.

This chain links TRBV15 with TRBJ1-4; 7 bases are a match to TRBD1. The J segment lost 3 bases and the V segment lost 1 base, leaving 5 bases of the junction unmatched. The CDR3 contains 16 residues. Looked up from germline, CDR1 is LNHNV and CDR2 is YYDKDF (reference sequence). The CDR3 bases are TGTGCCACCAGCAGAGGACGACAGGGCTCTAATGAAAAACTGTTTTTT. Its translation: CATSRGRQGSNEKLFF. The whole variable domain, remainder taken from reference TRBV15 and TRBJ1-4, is DAMVIQNPRYQVTQFGKPVTLSCSQTLNHNVMYWYQQKSSQAPKLLFHYYDKDFNNEADTPDNFQSRRPNTSFCFLDIRSPGLGDTAMYLCATSRGRQGSNEKLFFGSGTQLSVL.

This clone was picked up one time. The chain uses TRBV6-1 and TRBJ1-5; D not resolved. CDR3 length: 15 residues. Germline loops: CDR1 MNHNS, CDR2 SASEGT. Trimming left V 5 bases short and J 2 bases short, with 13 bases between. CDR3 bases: TGTGCCAGCAGTATGGAGGGTTTGCGCAATCAGCCCCAGCATTTT. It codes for CASSMEGLRNQPQHF.

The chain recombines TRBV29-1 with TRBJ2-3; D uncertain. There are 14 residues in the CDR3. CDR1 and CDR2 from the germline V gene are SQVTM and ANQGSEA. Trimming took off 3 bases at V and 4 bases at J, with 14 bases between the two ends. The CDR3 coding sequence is TGCAGCGTTGATGGCGGTGTGGGATCAGATACGCAGTATTTT. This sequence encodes CSVDGGVGSDTQYF.

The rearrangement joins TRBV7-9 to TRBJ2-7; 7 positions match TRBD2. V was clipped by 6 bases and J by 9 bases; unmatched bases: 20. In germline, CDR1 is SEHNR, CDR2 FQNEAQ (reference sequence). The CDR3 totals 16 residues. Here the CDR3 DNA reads TGTGCCAGCAGTCCCTCCGGGCTAGCGGCCTTGCGAGCGCAGTACTTC. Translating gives CASSPSGLAALRAQYF.

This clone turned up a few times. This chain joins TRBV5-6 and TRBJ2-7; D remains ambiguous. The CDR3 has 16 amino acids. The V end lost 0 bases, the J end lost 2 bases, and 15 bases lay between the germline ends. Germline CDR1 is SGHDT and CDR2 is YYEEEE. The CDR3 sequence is CASSLEFSFLPYEQYF. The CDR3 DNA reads TGTGCCAGCAGCTTGGAGTTCAGTTTTCTACCCTACGAGCAGTACTTC.

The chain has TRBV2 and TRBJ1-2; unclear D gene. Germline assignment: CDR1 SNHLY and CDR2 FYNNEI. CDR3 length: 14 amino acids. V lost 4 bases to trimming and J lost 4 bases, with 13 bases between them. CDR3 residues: CASSGGRVGYGYTF. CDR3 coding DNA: TGTGCCAGCAGTGGAGGAAGGGTCGGCTATGGCTACACCTTC.

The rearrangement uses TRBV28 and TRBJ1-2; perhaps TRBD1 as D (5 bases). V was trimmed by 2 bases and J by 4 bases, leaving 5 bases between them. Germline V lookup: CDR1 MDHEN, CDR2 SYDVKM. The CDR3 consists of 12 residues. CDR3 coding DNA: TGTGCCAGCAGTTTAGGGGGCTATGGCTACACCTTC. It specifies CASSLGGYGYTF.

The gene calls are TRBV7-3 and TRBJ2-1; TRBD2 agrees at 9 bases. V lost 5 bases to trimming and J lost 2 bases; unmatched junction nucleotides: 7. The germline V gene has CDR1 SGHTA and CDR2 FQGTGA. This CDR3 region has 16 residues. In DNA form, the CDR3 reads TGTGCCAGCAGCCGAGGGGCTAGCGGGGCCTACAATGAGCAGTTCTTC. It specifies CASSRGASGAYNEQFF. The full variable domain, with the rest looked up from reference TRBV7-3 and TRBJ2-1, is GAGVSQTPSNKVTEKGKYVELRCDPISGHTALYWYRQSLGQGPEFLIYFQGTGAADDSGLPNDRFFAVRPEGSVSTLKIQRTERGDSAVYLCASSRGASGAYNEQFFGPGTRLTVL.

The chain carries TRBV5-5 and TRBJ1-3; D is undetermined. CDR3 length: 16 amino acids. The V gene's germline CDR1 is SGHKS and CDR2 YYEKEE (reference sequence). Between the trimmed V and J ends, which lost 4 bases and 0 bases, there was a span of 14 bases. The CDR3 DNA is TGTGCCAGCAGCCCGGCCCCGACCCCCTCTGGAAACACCATATATTTT. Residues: CASSPAPTPSGNTIYF.

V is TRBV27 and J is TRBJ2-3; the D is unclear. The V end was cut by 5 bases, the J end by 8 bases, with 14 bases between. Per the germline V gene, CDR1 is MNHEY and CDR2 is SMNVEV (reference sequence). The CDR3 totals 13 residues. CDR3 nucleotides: TGTGCCAGCAGTAGTATGGCTTCGAGTACGCAGTATTTT. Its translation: CASSSMASSTQYF.

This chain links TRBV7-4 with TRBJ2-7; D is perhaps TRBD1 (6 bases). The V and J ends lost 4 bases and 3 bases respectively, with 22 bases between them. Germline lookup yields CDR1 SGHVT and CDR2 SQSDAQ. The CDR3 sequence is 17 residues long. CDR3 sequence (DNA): TGTGCCAGCAGCTCCACTCTGGACTTCCCCAGGGGCTACGAGCAGTACGTC. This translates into CASSSTLDFPRGYEQYV.

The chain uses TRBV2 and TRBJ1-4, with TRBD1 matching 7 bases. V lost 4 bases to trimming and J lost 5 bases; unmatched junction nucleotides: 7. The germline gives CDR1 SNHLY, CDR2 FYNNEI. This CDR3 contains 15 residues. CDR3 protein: CASSALQGVNEKLFF. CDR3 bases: TGTGCCAGCAGTGCCCTGCAGGGGGTAAATGAAAAACTGTTTTTT.